This TCR beta chain was profiled in a study of blood T cells in healthy people across ages. Points from the study as a whole: TCR beta diversity was tightly associated with the proportion of naive T cells.

Together with a sample-barcoded 5' primer, a J-beta primer mix was included in a second PCR lasting about 7 to 12 cycles. Each sample provided no less than 3 million CDR3-containing paired-end reads. Using its own MiXCR run on the 5' RACE reads, TCRdb lists one record per CDR3 protein. The sample includes some 1.7 million distinct CDR3 sequences, approximately 28% of them seen just once. This clonotype has only a few counts. The antigen remains unidentified. The germline gene is not matched at one end of the junction; a read error may be the cause. CDR1 is SGHTA, CDR2 FQGNSA, per germline. CDR3 size: 14 residues.

The TCR originated in a woman in her twenties or thirties in good health. The V and J genes are TRBV7-2 and TRBJ1-2, with 8 nucleotides matching TRBD1. The sequencing sample was made of blood. The CDR3 spells CASSQMTGDNGFTF. CDR3 sequence (DNA): TGTGCCAGCAGCCAAATGACAGGGGACAATGGCTTCACCTTC.